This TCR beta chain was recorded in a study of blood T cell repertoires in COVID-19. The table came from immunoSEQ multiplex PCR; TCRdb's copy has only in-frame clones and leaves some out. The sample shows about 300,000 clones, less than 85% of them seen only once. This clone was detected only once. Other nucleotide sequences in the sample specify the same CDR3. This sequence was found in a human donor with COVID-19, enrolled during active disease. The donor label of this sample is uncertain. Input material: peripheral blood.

The DNA of the CDR3 is TGTGCCAGCAGCACAGGGAACACTGAAGCTTTCTTT. It yields the protein CASSTGNTEAFF. This chain connects TRBV6-2 or TRBV6-3 to TRBJ1-1, with D possibly being TRBD1 (5 bases). The V gene lost 6 bases and the J gene lost 1 base, with 6 bases spanning the gap. Germline CDR1 reads MNHEY; CDR2 reads SVGEGT. The CDR3 loop spans 12 amino acids.